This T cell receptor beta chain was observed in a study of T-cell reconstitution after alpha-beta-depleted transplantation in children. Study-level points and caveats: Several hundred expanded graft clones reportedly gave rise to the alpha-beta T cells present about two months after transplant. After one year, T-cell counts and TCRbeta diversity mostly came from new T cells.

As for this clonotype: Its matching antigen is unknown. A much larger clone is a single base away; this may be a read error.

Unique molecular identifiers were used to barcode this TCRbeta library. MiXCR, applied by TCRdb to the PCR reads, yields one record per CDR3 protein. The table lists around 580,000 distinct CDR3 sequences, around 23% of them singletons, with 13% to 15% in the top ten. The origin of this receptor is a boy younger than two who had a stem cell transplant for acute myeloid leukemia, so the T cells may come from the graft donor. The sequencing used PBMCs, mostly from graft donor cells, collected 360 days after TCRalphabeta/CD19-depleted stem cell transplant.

The CDR3 region is CSSSVLAGGYNEQFF. As DNA, the CDR3 is TGTTCCAGCAGCGTCCTAGCGGGGGGTTACAATGAGCAGTTCTTC. The chain employs TRBV11-1 and TRBJ2-1, with TRBD2 matching over 11 bases. The CDR3 covers 15 residues. Germline V gives CDR1 SGHAT, CDR2 FQDESV (reference sequence).